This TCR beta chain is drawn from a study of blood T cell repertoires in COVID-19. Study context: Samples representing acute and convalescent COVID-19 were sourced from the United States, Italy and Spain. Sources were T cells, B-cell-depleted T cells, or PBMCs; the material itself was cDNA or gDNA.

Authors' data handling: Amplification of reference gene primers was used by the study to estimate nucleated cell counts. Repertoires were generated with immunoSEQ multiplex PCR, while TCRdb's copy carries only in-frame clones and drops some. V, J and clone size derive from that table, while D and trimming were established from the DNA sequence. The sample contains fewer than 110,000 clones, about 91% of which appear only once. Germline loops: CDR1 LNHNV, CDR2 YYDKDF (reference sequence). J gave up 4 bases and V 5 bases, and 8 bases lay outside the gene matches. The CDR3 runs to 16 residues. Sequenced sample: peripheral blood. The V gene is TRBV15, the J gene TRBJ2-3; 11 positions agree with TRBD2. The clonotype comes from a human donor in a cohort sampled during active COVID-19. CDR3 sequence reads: CATSGRTSGSPDTQYF. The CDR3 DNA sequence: TGTGCCACCAGCGGCCGGACTAGCGGGTCTCCAGATACGCAGTATTTT.